This entry is about one T cell receptor (beta chain). The antigen remains unidentified. Second doses that came at about 4 or about 12 weeks were put together. The data belong to a study of T cell responses to AZD1222 COVID-19 vaccine. CDR1 SGHVS and CDR2 FNYEAQ come from the germline V gene. V dropped 3 bases and J dropped 1 base, with 9 bases sitting between them. This CDR3 comprises 14 residues. Some clones are missing from TCRdb's copy, which holds only in-frame ones; the method was immunoSEQ multiplex PCR. This table has 180,000 or so clones, 93% appearing once. General observations from the study: Clonal diversity was possibly underestimated; the donors were predominantly white British and more often female. Just a handful of people given AZD1222 tested seropositive at baseline. Repertoire sampling happened only post peak T cell response.

Sequencing was performed on peripheral blood, taken 28 days after the second AZD1222 dose. The clonotype comes from an adult who received the AZD1222 COVID-19 vaccine. The chain links TRBV7-6 to TRBJ1-1, with D perhaps TRBD1 (5 bases). CDR3: CASSFGHTNTEAFF. The CDR3 DNA is TGTGCCAGCAGCTTTGGACACACGAACACTGAAGCTTTCTTT.